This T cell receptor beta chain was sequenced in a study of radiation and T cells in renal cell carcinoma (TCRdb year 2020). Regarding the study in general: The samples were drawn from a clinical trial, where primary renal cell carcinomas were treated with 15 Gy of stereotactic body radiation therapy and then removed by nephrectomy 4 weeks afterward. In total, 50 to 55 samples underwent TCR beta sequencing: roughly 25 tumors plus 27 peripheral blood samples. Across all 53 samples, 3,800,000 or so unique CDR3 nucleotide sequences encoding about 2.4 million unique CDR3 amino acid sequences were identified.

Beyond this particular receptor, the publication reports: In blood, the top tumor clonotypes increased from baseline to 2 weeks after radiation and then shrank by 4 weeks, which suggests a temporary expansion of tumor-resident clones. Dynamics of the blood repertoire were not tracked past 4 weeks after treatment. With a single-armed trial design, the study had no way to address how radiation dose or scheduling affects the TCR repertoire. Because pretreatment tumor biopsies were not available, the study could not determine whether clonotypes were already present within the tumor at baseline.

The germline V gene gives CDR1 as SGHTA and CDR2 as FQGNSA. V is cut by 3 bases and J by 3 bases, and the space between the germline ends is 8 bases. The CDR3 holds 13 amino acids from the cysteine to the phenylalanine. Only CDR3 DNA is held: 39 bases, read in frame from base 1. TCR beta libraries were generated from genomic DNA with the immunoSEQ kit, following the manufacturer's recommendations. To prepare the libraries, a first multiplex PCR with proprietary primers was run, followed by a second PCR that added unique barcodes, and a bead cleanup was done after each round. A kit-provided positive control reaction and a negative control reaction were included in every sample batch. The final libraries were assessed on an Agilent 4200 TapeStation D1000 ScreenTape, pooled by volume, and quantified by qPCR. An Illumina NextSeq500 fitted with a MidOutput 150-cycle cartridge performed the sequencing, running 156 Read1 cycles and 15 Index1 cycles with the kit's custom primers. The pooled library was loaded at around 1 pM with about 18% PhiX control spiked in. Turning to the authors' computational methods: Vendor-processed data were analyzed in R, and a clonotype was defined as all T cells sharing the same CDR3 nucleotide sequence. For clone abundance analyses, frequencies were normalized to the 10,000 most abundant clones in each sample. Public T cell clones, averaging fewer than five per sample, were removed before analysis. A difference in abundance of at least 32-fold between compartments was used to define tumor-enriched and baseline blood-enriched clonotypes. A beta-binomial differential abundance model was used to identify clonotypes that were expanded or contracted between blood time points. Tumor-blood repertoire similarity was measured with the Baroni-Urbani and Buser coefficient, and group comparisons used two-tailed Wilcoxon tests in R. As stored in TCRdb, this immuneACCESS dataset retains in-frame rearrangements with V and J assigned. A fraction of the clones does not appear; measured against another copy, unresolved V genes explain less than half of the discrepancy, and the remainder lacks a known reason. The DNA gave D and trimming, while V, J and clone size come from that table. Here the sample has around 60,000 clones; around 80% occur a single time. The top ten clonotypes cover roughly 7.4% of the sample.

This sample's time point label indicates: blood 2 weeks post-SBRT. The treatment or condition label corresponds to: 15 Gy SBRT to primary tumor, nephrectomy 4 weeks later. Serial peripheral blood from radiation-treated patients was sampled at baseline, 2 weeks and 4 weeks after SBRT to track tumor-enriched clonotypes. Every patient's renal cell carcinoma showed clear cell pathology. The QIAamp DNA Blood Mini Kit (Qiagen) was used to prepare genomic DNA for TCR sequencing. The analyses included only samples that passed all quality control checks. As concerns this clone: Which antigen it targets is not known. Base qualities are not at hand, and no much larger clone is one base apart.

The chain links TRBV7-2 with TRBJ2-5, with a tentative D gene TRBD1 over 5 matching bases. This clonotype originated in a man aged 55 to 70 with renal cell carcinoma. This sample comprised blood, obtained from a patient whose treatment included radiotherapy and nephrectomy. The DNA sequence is TGTGCCAGCAGCTTCACAGGAGAAGAGACCCAGTACTTC. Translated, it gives CASSFTGEETQYF.